The 26 T cell receptor beta chains presented below share a single source sample, sequenced in a study of T cell responses to AZD1222 COVID-19 vaccine. Using immunoSEQ multiplex PCR, the repertoire was profiled, and TCRdb retains in-frame clones only, with some absent. Of roughly 120,000 clones in the sample, around 90% were seen once. The specimen was peripheral blood, collected on day 0 of MenACWY control vaccination. The source of these receptors is an adult in good health.

The V gene is TRBV6-6, the J gene TRBJ2-7; 12 nucleotides agree with TRBD1. This CDR3 is built from 15 residues. V was clipped by 10 bases and J by 7 bases; unmatched bases: 14. The V gene's germline CDR1 is MNHNY and CDR2 SVGAGI (reference sequence). The CDR3 region is CAIQSGTGGAREQYF. In nucleotides, the CDR3 is TGTGCCATACAATCCGGGACAGGGGGCGCGAGGGAGCAGTACTTC.

This clone was observed a single time. The V and J genes are TRBV24-1 and TRBJ2-1; TRBD1 is a possible D gene (6 bases). The germline gives CDR1 KGHDR, CDR2 SFDVKD. The V gene lost 0 bases and the J gene lost 7 bases, with 18 bases spanning the gap. This CDR3 comprises 17 residues. This chain's CDR3 is CATSDLYRGAGVNEQFF. DNA for the CDR3: TGTGCCACCAGTGATTTGTATAGAGGGGCAGGGGTTAATGAGCAGTTCTTC.

The rearrangement uses TRBV2 and TRBJ2-7, with D perhaps TRBD1 or TRBD2 (5 bases each). The V gene's germline CDR1 is SNHLY and CDR2 FYNNEI. The CDR3 totals 12 residues. V lost 5 bases and J lost 6, with 11 bases in between. CDR3 amino acids: CASSSSGPEQYF. DNA for the CDR3: TGTGCCAGCAGTAGTTCGGGGCCCGAGCAGTACTTC. Full variable domain (outside the CDR3, taken from reference TRBV2 and TRBJ2-7): EPEVTQTPSHQVTQMGQEVILRCVPISNHLYFYWYRQILGQKVEFLVSFYNNEISEKSEIFDDQFSVERPDGSNFTLKIRSTKLEDSAMYFCASSSSGPEQYFGPGTRLTVT.

V usage is TRBV24-1 and J usage is TRBJ2-3; 11 nucleotides match TRBD2. Germline CDR1 reads KGHDR; CDR2 reads SFDVKD. V trimming: 11 bases; J trimming: 6 bases; junction bases outside the gene matches: 6. The CDR3 length is 13 residues. CDR3: CAITSGSMDTQYF. DNA for the CDR3: TGTGCCATTACTAGCGGGAGTATGGATACGCAGTATTTT.

This clone was observed once. The gene calls are TRBV30 and TRBJ1-1, with a possible D match to TRBD1 (6 bases). V was shortened by 2 bases and J by 7 bases, with 14 bases between the two germline ends. Germline values: CDR1 GTSNPN, CDR2 SVGIG (reference sequence). The CDR3 has 13 residues. The CDR3 loop reads CAWSPGGMVEAFF. The CDR3 region has the DNA TGTGCCTGGAGTCCCGGGGGCATGGTTGAAGCTTTCTTT. Filled out from reference TRBV30 and TRBJ1-1, the complete variable domain reads SQTIHQWPATLVQPVGSPLSLECTVEGTSNPNLYWYRQAAGRGLQLLFYSVGIGQISSEVPQNLSASRPQDRQFILSSKKLLLSDSGFYLCAWSPGGMVEAFFGQGTRLTVV.

This chain uses TRBV2 with TRBJ1-1; the match to TRBD1 covers 11 bases. Germline assignment: CDR1 SNHLY and CDR2 FYNNEI. The ends lost 6 bases at V and 1 base at J; junction bases unmatched: 7. The CDR3 spans 16 residues. The DNA of the CDR3 is TGTGCCAGCAGCCCGGGGACAGGGGGGAAGAACACTGAAGCTTTCTTT. Residues: CASSPGTGGKNTEAFF.

The chain employs TRBV28 and TRBJ1-5; D is unclear. Trimming removed 6 bases from V and 7 bases from J, with 10 bases in between. CDR1 is MDHEN, CDR2 SYDVKM, per germline. The CDR3 has 12 amino acids. The CDR3 bases are TGTGCCAGCAGCGAATTGAGCCAGCCCCAGCATTTT. It encodes CASSELSQPQHF.

The chain recombines TRBV6-4 with TRBJ2-2; 7 bases are shared with TRBD2. CDR3 size: 14 residues. Germline CDR1 and CDR2: MRHNA and SNTAGT. Trimming cost V 6 bases and J 1 base; bases outside gene matches: 2. The CDR3 DNA sequence: TGTGCCAGCAGGCTAGCGGTGAACACCGGGGAGCTGTTTTTT. Its translation: CASRLAVNTGELFF.

This chain joins TRBV7-3 and TRBJ2-1, with TRBD1 identical over 7 bases. Germline CDR1 is SGHTA and CDR2 is FQGTGA. This CDR3 comprises 15 residues. With V trimmed by 2 bases and J by 8 bases, 9 bases remained unmatched. The CDR3: CASSLAWTGIHEQFF. CDR3 nucleotide sequence: TGTGCCAGCAGCTTAGCATGGACAGGTATTCATGAGCAGTTCTTC.

This clone appeared a single time. The V and J genes are TRBV30 and TRBJ1-1; perhaps TRBD1 as D (5 bases). CDR3 length: 11 residues. CDR1 GTSNPN and CDR2 SVGIG come from the germline V gene (reference sequence). V lost 1 base, J lost 9 bases, and 9 bases lay in between. CDR3 region: CAWSGGIQAFF. CDR3 DNA sequence: TGTGCCTGGAGTGGGGGCATCCAAGCTTTCTTT.

This clone was detected only once. This rearrangement joins TRBV29-1 to TRBJ1-1, with a tentative D call TRBD1 (5 bases). CDR3 size: 12 residues. Germline V gene data show CDR1 as SQVTM and CDR2 as ANQGSEA. With 4 bases removed from V and 10 bases from J, the gap between germline ends came to 16 bases. CDR3 loop: CSVVPGGVGAFF. The CDR3 DNA reads TGCAGCGTTGTCCCCGGGGGAGTTGGAGCTTTCTTT.

DNA for the CDR3: TGTGCCAGCAGTTACGACAGGGGCATGAACACTGAAGCTTTCTTT. Its protein is CASSYDRGMNTEAFF. This chain uses TRBV6-5 with TRBJ1-1; 8 bases fit TRBD1. The CDR3 is 15 residues long. The V and J ends lost 2 bases and 0 bases, in that order; junction bases with no gene match: 2. CDR1 and CDR2 from the germline V gene are MNHEY and SVGAGI.

This chain connects TRBV6-5 to TRBJ2-6; no reliable D call. The germline gives CDR1 MNHEY, CDR2 SVGAGI. Between the trimmed V and J ends, which lost 0 bases and 2 bases, there was a span of 8 bases. The CDR3 runs to 16 residues. The CDR3 reads CASSYSDQAGANVLTF. The CDR3 DNA is TGTGCCAGCAGTTACTCCGACCAGGCTGGGGCCAACGTCCTGACTTTC.

The chain combines TRBV29-1 with TRBJ2-7, with D uncertain. V was pared by 5 bases and J by 7 bases, with 3 bases between. Germline loops: CDR1 SQVTM, CDR2 ANQGSEA. The CDR3 contains 8 residues. The CDR3 region has the DNA TGCAGCGTTCGGGAGCAGTACTTC. Amino acid sequence: CSVREQYF.

The J gene is TRBJ1-3, the V gene TRBV5-6; 7 nucleotides line up with TRBD1. CDR1 and CDR2 from the germline V gene are SGHDT and YYEEEE. Germline trimming cut 3 bases from V and 0 bases from J; bases unmatched to any gene: 12. The CDR3 is 18 residues long. CDR3 residues: CASSCCKGQVFSGNTIYF. The CDR3 nucleotides are TGTGCCAGCAGCTGTTGCAAAGGACAGGTGTTCTCTGGAAACACCATATATTTT. Filled out from reference TRBV5-6 and TRBJ1-3, the complete variable domain reads DAGVTQSPTHLIKTRGQQVTLRCSPKSGHDTVSWYQQALGQGPQFIFQYYEEEERQRGNFPDRFSGHQFPNYSSELNVNALLLGDSALYLCASSCCKGQVFSGNTIYFGEGSWLTVV.

This chain connects TRBV10-3 to TRBJ2-1; tentatively, D is TRBD2 (6 bases). The CDR3 has 12 residues. The V and J ends lost 5 bases and 6 bases respectively, with 8 bases between them. Germline lookup yields CDR1 ENHRY and CDR2 SYGVKD. For the CDR3, the DNA is TGTGCCATCAGTTTGGAGGGCAATGAGCAGTTCTTC. This encodes CAISLEGNEQFF.

This clone was counted once. The CDR3 sequence is CASSLQALYEQYF. The CDR3 region has the DNA TGTGCCAGCAGCCTTCAGGCCCTCTACGAGCAGTACTTC. The J gene is TRBJ2-7, the V gene TRBV4-2; D ambiguous. Germline assignment: CDR1 LGHNA and CDR2 YNFKEQ. V was cut by 4 bases and J by 3 bases, with 10 bases left in between. The CDR3 is 13 amino acids.

V usage is TRBV11-1 and J usage is TRBJ1-3; the D gene is possibly TRBD1 (5 bases). The V end lost 3 bases, the J end lost 0 bases, and 9 bases lay between the germline ends. CDR3 length equals 15 residues. Germline CDR1 SGHAT, CDR2 FQDESV (reference sequence). The CDR3 is CASSFSTGSGNTIYF. The CDR3 DNA sequence: TGTGCCAGCAGCTTTTCAACAGGCTCTGGAAACACCATATATTTT.

The rearrangement uses TRBV6-5 and TRBJ1-5, with D unresolved. The CDR3 loop spans 15 amino acids. CDR1 is MNHEY and CDR2 is SVGAGI in the germline V gene. Trimming removed 6 bases from V and 3 bases from J, with 15 bases in between. In nucleotides, the CDR3 is TGTGCCAGCAGGGTCGGTGGGAGGGACAATCAGCCCCAGCATTTT. This sequence encodes CASRVGGRDNQPQHF.

The chain is built from TRBV27 and TRBJ1-5; D is ambiguous. CDR1 and CDR2 from the germline V gene are MNHEY and SMNVEV (reference sequence). There are 13 residues in the CDR3. Trimming removed 4 bases at V and 3 bases at J, with 7 bases between. CDR3 sequence (DNA): TGTGCCAGCAGTTCCCATTACAATCAGCCCCAGCATTTT. This codes for CASSSHYNQPQHF.

The rearrangement links TRBV7-3 to TRBJ2-5, with D uncertain. V lost 5 bases, J lost 2 bases, and 9 bases lay in between. The CDR3 extends over 13 amino acids. The V gene's germline CDR1 is SGHTA and CDR2 FQGTGA. CDR3 loop: CASSAHLQETQYF. The CDR3 DNA reads TGTGCCAGCAGCGCTCATTTACAAGAGACCCAGTACTTC.

The chain joins TRBV6-5 to TRBJ2-7; D may be TRBD1 or TRBD2 (5 bases each). Per germline, CDR1 MNHEY and CDR2 SVGAGI. Deletions cut 6 bases from V and 0 bases from J, with 15 bases between. The CDR3 totals 15 residues. The CDR3 nucleotides read TGTGCCAGCAGAGGGGACGCCACCCTCTCCTACGAGCAGTACTTC. Translation: CASRGDATLSYEQYF.

CDR3 region: CASHLGTANEKLFF. The DNA for the CDR3 is TGTGCCAGCCACCTTGGGACAGCTAATGAAAAACTGTTTTTT. This chain connects TRBV28 to TRBJ1-4; 7 bases align to TRBD1. Germline CDR1 MDHEN, CDR2 SYDVKM. The CDR3 has 14 residues. Trimming took 8 bases from V and 3 from J; bases not matched to a gene: 6.

V is TRBV7-3 and J is TRBJ2-3; 7 bases are shared with TRBD1. Trimming cost V 5 bases and J 3 bases; bases outside gene matches: 2. This CDR3 is 13 amino acids long. In germline, CDR1 is SGHTA, CDR2 FQGTGA. CDR3 bases: TGTGCCAGCAGCCGGGGACAGACAGATACGCAGTATTTT. Its protein is CASSRGQTDTQYF.

The genes are TRBV10-3 and TRBJ1-3; D is unclear. V was shortened by 3 bases and J by 2 bases, with 11 bases between the two germline ends. Germline V gives CDR1 ENHRY, CDR2 SYGVKD. This CDR3 has 15 amino acids. CDR3 nucleotide sequence: TGTGCCATCAGTGAAACGCCGAGACCTGGAAACACCATATATTTT. This gives the protein CAISETPRPGNTIYF.

The chain employs TRBV12-3 or TRBV12-4 and TRBJ2-5; 9 bases align to TRBD2. The CDR3 has 13 residues. J was trimmed by 7 bases and V by 4 bases; bases with no gene match: 4. The CDR3 DNA reads as TGTGCCAGCAGTTCTGGTAGCGGGGGGACCCAGTACTTC. Translation gives CASSSGSGGTQYF.